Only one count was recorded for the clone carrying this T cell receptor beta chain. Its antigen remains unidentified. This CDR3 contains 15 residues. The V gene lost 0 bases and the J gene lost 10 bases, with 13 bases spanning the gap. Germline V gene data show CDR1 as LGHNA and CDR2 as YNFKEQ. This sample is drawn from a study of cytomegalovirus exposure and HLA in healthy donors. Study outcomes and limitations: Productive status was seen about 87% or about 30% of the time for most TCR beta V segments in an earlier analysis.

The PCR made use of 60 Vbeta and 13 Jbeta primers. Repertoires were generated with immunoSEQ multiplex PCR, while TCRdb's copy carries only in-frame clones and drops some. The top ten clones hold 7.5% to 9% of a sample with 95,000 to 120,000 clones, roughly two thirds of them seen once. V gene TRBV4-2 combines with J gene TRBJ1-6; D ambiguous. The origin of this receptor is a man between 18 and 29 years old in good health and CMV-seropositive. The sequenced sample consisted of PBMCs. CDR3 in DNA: TGTGCCAGCAGCCAAGATCCCGCGCTAATCTCACCCCTCCACTTT. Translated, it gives CASSQDPALISPLHF.